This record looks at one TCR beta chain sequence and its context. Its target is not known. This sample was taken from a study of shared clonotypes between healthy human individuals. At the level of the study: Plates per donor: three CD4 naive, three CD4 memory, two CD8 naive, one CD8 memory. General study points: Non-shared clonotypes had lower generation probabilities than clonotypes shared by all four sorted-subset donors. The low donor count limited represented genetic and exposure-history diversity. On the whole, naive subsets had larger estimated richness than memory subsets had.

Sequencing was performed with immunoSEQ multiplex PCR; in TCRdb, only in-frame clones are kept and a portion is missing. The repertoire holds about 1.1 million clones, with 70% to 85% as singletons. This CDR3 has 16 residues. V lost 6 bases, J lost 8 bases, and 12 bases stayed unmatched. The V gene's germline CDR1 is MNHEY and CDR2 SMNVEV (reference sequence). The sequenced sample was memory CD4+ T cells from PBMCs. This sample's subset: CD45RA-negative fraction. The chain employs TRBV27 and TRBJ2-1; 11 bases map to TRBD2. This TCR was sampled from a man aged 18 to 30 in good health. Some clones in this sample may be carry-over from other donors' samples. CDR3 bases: TGTGCCAGCAGATTCCTCCCTAGCGGGAGGAGTTATGAGCAGTTCTTC. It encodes CASRFLPSGRSYEQFF.